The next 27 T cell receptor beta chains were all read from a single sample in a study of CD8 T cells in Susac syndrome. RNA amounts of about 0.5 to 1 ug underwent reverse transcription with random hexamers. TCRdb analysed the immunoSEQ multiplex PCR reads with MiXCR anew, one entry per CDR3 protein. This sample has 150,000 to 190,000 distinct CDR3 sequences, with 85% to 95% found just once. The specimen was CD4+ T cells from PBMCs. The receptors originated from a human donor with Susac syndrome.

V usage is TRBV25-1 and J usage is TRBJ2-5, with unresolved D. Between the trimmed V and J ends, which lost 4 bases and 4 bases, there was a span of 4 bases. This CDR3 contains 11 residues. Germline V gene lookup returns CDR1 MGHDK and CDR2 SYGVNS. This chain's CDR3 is CASSVLETQYF. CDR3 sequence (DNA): TGTGCCAGCAGTGTTTTAGAGACCCAGTACTTC. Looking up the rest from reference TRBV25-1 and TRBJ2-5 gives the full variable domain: EADIYQTPRYLVIGTGKKITLECSQTMGHDKMYWYQQDPGMELHLIHYSYGVNSTEKGDLSSESTVSRIRTEHFPLTLESARPSHTSQYLCASSVLETQYFGPGTRLLVL.

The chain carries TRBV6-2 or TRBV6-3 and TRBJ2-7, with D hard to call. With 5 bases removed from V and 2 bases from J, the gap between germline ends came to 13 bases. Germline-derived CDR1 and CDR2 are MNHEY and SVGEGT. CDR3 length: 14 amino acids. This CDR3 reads CASSASLGTYEQYF. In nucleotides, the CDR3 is TGTGCCAGCAGTGCATCATTGGGGACCTACGAGCAGTACTTC.

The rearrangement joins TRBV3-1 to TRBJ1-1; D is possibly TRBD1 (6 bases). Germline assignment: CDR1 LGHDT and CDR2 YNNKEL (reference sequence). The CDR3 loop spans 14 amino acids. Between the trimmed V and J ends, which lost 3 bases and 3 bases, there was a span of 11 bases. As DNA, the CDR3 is TGTGCCAGCAGCCATCTGGACAGATACACTGAAGCTTTCTTT. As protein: CASSHLDRYTEAFF. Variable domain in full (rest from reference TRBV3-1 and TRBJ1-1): DTAVSQTPKYLVTQMGNDKSIKCEQNLGHDTMYWYKQDSKKFLKIMFSYNNKELIINETVPNRFSPKSPDKAHLNLHINSLELGDSAVYFCASSHLDRYTEAFFGQGTRLTVV.

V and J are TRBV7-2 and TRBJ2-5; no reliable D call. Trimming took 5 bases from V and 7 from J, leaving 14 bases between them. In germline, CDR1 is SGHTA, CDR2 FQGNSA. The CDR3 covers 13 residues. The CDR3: CASSPPFAATQYF. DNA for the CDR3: TGTGCCAGCAGCCCGCCCTTTGCTGCGACCCAGTACTTC.

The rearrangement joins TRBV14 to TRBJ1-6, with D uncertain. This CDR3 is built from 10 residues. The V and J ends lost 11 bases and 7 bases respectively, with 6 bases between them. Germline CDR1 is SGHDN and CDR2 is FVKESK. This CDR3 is CACCNSPLHF. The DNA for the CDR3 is TGTGCCTGCTGCAATTCACCCCTCCACTTT.

CDR3 in DNA: TGTGCCAGCAGAGGGGACCGGTCCTACGAGCAGTACTTC. It codes for CASRGDRSYEQYF. The chain joins TRBV2 to TRBJ2-7; D tentatively fits TRBD1 or TRBD2 (5 bases each). V was pared by 6 bases and J by 1 base, with 10 bases between. Looked up from germline, CDR1 is SNHLY and CDR2 is FYNNEI. The CDR3 covers 13 residues.

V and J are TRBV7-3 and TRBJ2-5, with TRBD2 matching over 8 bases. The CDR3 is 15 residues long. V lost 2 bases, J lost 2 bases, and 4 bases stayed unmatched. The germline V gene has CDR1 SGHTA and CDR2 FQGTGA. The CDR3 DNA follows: TGTGCCAGCAGCTTAGGCCCGGGGGGGCAAGAGACCCAGTACTTC. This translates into CASSLGPGGQETQYF. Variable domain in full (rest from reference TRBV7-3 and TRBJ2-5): GAGVSQTPSNKVTEKGKYVELRCDPISGHTALYWYRQSLGQGPEFLIYFQGTGAADDSGLPNDRFFAVRPEGSVSTLKIQRTERGDSAVYLCASSLGPGGQETQYFGPGTRLLVL.

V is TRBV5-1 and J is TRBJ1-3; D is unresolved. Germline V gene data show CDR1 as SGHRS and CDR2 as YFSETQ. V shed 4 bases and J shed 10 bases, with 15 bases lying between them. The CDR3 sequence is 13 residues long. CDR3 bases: TGCGCCAGCAGCCCGGGCCCCGAAAGGACCATATATTTT. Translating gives CASSPGPERTIYF.

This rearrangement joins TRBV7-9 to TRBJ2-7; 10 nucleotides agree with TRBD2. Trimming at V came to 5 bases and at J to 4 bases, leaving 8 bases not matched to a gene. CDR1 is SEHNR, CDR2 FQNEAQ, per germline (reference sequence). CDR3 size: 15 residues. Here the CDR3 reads CASSKVASGGYEQYF. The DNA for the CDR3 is TGTGCCAGCAGCAAAGTAGCTAGCGGGGGTTACGAGCAGTACTTC. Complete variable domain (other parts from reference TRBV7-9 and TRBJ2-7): DTGVSQNPRHKITKRGQNVTFRCDPISEHNRLYWYRQTLGQGPEFLTYFQNEAQLEKSRLLSDRFSAERPKGSFSTLEIQRTEQGDSAMYLCASSKVASGGYEQYFGPGTRLTVT.

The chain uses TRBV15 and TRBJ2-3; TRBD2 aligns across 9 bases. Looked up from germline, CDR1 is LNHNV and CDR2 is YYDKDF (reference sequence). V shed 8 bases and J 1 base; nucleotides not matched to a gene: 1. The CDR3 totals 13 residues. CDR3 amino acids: CATRTSGTDTQYF. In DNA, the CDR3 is TGTGCCACCCGGACTAGCGGCACAGATACGCAGTATTTT.

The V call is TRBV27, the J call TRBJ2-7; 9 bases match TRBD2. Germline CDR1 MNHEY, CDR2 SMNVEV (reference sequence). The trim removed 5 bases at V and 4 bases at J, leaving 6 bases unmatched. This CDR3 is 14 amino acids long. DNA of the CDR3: TGTGCCAGCAGTAGGAGGCGGGAGGGATACGAGCAGTACTTC. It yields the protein CASSRRREGYEQYF.

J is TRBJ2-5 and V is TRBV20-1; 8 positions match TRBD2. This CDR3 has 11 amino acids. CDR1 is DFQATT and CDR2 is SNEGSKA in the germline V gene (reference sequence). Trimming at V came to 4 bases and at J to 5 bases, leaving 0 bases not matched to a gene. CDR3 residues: CSAKRGETQYF. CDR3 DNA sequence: TGCAGTGCTAAGCGGGGGGAGACCCAGTACTTC.

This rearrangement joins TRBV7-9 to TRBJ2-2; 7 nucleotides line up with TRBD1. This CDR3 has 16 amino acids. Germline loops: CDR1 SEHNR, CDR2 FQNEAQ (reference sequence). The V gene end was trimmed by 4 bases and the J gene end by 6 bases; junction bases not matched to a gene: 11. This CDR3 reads CASSWATGTVAGELFF. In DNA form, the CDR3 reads TGTGCCAGCAGCTGGGCTACCGGGACAGTCGCCGGGGAGCTGTTTTTT.

This chain's CDR3 is CASSHQVGTGEAFF. In DNA, the CDR3 is TGCGCCAGCAGCCACCAGGTCGGGACAGGGGAAGCTTTCTTT. The chain has TRBV4-1 and TRBJ1-1; 9 bases are a match to TRBD1. The CDR3 has 14 residues. V was clipped by 3 bases and J by 8 bases; unmatched bases: 7. CDR1 and CDR2 (germline): MGHRA, YSYEKL.

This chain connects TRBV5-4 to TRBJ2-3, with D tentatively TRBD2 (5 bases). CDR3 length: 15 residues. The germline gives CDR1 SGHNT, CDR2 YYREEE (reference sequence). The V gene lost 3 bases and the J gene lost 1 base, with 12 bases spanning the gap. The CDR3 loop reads CASSSVGGGTDTQYF. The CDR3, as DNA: TGTGCCAGCAGCTCGGTTGGAGGAGGCACAGATACGCAGTATTTT. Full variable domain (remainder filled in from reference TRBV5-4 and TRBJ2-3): ETGVTQSPTHLIKTRGQQVTLRCSSQSGHNTVSWYQQALGQGPQFIFQYYREEENGRGNFPPRFSGLQFPNYSSELNVNALELDDSALYLCASSSVGGGTDTQYFGPGTRLTVL.

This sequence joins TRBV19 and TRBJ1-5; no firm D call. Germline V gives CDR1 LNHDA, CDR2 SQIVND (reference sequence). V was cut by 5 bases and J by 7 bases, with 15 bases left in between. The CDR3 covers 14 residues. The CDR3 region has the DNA TGTGCCAGTAGTTACGCGACTGATGGACAGCCCCAGCATTTT. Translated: CASSYATDGQPQHF.

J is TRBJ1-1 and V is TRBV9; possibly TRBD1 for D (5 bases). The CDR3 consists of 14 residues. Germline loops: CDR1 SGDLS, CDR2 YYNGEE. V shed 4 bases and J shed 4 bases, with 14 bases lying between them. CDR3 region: CASSSRGSGTEAFF. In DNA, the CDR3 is TGTGCCAGCAGCTCACGGGGGAGTGGCACTGAAGCTTTCTTT.

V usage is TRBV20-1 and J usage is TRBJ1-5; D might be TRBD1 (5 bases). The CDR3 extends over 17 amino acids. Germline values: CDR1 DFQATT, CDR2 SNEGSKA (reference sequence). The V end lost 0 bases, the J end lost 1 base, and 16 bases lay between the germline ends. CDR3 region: CSAREHNGDPSNQPQHF. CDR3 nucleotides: TGCAGTGCTAGAGAGCATAACGGGGACCCCAGCAATCAGCCCCAGCATTTT.

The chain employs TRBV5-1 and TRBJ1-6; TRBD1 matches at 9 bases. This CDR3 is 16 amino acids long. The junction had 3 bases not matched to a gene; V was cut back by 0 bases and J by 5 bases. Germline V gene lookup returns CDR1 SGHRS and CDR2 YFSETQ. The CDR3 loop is CASSLAGTGNNSPLHF. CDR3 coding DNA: TGCGCCAGCAGCTTGGCTGGGACAGGGAATAATTCACCCCTCCACTTT.

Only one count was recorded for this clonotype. The CDR3 sequence: CASSSFTLAKNIQYF. In DNA, the CDR3 is TGTGCCAGCAGCTCTTTCACACTAGCCAAAAACATTCAGTACTTC. The chain combines TRBV12-3 or TRBV12-4 with TRBJ2-4; D is ambiguous. The CDR3 has 15 residues. V shed 6 bases and J shed 0 bases, with 12 bases lying between them.

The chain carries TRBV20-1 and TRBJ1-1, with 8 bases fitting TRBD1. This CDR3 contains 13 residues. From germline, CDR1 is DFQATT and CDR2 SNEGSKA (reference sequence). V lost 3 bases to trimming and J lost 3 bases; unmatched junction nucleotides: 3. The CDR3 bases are TGCAGTGCTAGGCAGGGGGCGGACACTGAAGCTTTCTTT. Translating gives CSARQGADTEAFF.

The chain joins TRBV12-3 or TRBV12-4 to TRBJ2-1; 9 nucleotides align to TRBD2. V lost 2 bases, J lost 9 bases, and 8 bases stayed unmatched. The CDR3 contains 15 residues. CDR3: CASSLSGGGGSEQFF. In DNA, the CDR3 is TGTGCCAGCAGTTTAAGCGGCGGGGGGGGCAGTGAGCAGTTCTTC.

This CDR3 reads CASSLDRGTPLHF. Written as DNA, the CDR3 is TGTGCCAGCAGCCTTGACAGGGGAACACCCCTCCACTTT. The V and J genes are TRBV6-2 or TRBV6-3 and TRBJ1-6, with 8 bases that match TRBD1. This CDR3 is 13 amino acids long. V was clipped by 6 bases and J by 11 bases; unmatched bases: 6. In germline, CDR1 is MNHEY, CDR2 SVGEGT.

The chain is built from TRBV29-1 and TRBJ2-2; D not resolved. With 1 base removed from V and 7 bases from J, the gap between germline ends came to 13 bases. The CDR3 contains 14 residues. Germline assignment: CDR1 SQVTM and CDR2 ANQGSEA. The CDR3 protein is CSVEVWQSGGELFF. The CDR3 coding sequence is TGCAGCGTTGAAGTGTGGCAGTCCGGCGGGGAGCTGTTTTTT.

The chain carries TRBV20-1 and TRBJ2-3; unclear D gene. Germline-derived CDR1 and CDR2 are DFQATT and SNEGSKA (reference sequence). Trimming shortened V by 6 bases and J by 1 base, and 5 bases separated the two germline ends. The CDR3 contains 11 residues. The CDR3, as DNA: TGCAGTGCCACCCGCACAGATACGCAGTATTTT. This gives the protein CSATRTDTQYF.

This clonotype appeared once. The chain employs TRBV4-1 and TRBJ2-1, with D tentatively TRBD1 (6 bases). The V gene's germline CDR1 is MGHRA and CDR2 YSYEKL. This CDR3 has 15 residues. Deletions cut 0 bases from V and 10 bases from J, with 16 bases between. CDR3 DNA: TGCGCCAGCAGCCAAGAACAGGGAACGGCAGGGGAGCAGTTCTTC. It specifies CASSQEQGTAGEQFF.

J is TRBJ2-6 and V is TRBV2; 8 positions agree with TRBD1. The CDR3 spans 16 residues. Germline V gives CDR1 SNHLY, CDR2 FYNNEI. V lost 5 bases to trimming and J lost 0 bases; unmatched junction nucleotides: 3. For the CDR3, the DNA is TGTGCCAGCAGTTCAACAGGGGGCTCTGGGGCCAACGTCCTGACTTTC. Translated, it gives CASSSTGGSGANVLTF.